Detailed here is one T cell receptor (beta chain). Antigen specificity is unknown. This may arise from a read error, as a much more abundant clone is one base away. This specimen belongs to a study of blood T cells in healthy people across ages. Study-level findings and limits: Comparison with aged donors showed that long-lived donors had more naive CD4+ cells and higher diversity.

A second PCR of 7 to 11 cycles used a sample-barcoded 5' primer and a J-beta primer mix. Every cDNA molecule carried a tag from a template-switch adaptor bearing 12 random nucleotides. One entry per CDR3 protein, called by TCRdb with MiXCR from the 5' RACE reads. This repertoire shows some 880,000 distinct CDR3 sequences, around 34% found once; its top ten account for 10% to 15%. Germline CDR1 MNHEY, CDR2 SVGAGI. This CDR3 comprises 13 residues. The genes are TRBV6-5 and TRBJ2-5, with 8 bases lining up with TRBD1. Sequencing was done on a sample of blood. The receptor comes from a man younger than 35 in good health. CDR3 protein: CASCRGHGETRYF. CDR3 sequence (DNA): TGTGCCAGCTGCAGGGGGCATGGAGAGACCCGGTACTTC.